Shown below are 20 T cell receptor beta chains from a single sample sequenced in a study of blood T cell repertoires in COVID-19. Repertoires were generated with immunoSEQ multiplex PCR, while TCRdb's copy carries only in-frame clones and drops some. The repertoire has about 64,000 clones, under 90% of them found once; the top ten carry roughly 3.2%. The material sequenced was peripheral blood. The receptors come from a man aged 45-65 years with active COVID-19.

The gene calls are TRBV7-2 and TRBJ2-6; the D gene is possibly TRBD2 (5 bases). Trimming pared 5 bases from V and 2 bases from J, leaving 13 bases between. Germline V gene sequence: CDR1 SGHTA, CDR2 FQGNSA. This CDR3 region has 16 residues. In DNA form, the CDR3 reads TGTGCCAGCAGCCTCGGAGGATGGGCTGGGGCCAACGTCCTGACTTTC. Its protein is CASSLGGWAGANVLTF.

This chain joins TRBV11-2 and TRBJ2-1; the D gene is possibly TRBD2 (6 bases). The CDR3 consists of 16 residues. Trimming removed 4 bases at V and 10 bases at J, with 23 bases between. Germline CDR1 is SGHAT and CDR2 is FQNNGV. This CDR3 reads CASSSTGWANSGEQFF. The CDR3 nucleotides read TGTGCCAGCAGCTCTACGGGGTGGGCAAACAGCGGGGAGCAGTTCTTC. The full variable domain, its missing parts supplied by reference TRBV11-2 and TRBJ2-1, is EAGVAQSPRYKIIEKRQSVAFWCNPISGHATLYWYQQILGQGPKLLIQFQNNGVVDDSQLPKDRFSAERLKGVDSTLKIQPAKLEDSAVYLCASSSTGWANSGEQFFGPGTRLTVL.

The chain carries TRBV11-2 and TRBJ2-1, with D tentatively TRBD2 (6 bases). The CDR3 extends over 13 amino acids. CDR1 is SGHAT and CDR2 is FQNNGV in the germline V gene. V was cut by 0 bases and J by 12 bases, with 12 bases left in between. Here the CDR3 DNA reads TGTGCCAGCAGCTTAGAAGGGGCGGGGAGGCAGTTCTTC. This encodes CASSLEGAGRQFF.

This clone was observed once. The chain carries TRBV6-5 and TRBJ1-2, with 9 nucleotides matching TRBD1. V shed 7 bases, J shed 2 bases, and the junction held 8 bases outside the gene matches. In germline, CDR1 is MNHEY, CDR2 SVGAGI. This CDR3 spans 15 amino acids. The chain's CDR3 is CASNEQGAGNYGYTF. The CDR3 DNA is TGTGCCAGCAACGAACAGGGGGCGGGGAACTATGGCTACACCTTC.

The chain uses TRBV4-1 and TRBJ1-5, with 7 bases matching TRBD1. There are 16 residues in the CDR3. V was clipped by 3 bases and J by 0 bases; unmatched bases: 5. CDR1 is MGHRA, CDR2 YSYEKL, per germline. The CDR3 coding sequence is TGCGCCAGCAGCCATCCCGGACAGGCTAGCAATCAGCCCCAGCATTTT. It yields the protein CASSHPGQASNQPQHF.

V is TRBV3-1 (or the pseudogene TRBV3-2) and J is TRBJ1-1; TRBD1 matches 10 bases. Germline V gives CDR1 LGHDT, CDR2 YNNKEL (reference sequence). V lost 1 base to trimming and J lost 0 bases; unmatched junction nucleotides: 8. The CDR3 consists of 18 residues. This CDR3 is CASSQVRQGARMNTEAFF. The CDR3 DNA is TGTGCCAGCAGCCAAGTTCGACAGGGGGCAAGAATGAACACTGAAGCTTTCTTT.

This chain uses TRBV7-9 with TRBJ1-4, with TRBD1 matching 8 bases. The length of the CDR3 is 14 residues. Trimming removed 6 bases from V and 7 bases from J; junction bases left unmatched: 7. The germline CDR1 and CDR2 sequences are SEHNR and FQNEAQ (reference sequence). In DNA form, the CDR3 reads TGTGCCAGCAGAAAGCAGGGGGCTGGTGAAAAACTGTTTTTT. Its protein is CASRKQGAGEKLFF.

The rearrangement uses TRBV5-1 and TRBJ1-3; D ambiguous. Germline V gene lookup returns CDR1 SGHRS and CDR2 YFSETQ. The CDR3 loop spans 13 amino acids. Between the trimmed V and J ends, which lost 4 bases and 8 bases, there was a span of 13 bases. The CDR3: CASSLDSVDTIYF. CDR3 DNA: TGCGCCAGCAGCCTTGACTCAGTGGACACCATATATTTT.

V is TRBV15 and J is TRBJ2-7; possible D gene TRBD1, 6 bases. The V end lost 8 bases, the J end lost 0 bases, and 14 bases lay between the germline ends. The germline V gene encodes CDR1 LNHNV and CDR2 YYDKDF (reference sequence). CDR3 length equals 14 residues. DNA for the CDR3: TGTGCCACCTCAGCGGACAGACTCTCCTACGAGCAGTACTTC. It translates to CATSADRLSYEQYF.

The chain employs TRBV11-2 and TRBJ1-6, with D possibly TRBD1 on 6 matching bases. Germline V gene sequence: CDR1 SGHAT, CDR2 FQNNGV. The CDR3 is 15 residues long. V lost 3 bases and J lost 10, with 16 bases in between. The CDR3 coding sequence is TGTGCCAGCAGCTTTTCTGGGGGCGCAGAATCACCCCTCCACTTT. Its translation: CASSFSGGAESPLHF. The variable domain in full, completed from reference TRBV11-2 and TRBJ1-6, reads EAGVAQSPRYKIIEKRQSVAFWCNPISGHATLYWYQQILGQGPKLLIQFQNNGVVDDSQLPKDRFSAERLKGVDSTLKIQPAKLEDSAVYLCASSFSGGAESPLHFGNGTRLTVT.

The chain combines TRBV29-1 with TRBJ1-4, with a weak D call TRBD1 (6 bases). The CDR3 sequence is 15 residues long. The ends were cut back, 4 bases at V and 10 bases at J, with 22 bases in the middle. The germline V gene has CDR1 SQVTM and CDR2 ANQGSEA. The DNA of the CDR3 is TGCAGCGTTGGGATGGGCGCAGGGGCTGAGGGAAAACTGTTTTTT. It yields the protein CSVGMGAGAEGKLFF.

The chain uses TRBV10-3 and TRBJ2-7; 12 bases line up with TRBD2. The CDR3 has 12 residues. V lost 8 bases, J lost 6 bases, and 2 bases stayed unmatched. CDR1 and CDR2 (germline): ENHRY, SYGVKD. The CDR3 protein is CAIGGLAGEQYF. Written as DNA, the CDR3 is TGTGCCATCGGGGGACTAGCGGGCGAGCAGTACTTC.

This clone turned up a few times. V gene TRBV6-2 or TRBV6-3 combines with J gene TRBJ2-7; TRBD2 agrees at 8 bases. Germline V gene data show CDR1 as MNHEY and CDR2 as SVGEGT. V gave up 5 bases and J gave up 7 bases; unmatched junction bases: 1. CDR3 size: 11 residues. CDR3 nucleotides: TGTGCCAGCAGTCGGGGGGGAGAGCAGTACTTC. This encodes CASSRGGEQYF.

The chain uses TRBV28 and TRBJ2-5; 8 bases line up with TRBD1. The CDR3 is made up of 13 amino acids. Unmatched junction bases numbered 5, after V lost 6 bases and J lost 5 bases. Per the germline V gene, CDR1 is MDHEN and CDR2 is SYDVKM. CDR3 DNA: TGTGCCAGCAGCTCAGGGGGCGGGGAGACCCAGTACTTC. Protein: CASSSGGGETQYF. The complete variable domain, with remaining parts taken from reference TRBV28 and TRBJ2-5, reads DVKVTQSSRYLVKRTGEKVFLECVQDMDHENMFWYRQDPGLGLRLIYFSYDVKMKEKGDIPEGYSVSREKKERFSLILESASTNQTSMYLCASSSGGGETQYFGPGTRLLVL.

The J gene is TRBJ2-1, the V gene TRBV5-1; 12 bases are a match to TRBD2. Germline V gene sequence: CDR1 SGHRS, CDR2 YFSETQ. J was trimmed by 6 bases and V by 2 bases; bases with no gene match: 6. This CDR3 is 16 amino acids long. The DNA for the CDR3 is TGCGCCAGCAGCTTATATGGACTAGCGGGACGCAATGAGCAGTTCTTC. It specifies CASSLYGLAGRNEQFF.

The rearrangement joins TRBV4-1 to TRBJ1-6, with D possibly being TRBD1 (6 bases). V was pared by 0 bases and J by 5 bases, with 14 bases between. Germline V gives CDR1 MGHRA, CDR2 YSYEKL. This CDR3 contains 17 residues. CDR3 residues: CASSQDPYTGNNSPLHF. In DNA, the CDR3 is TGCGCCAGCAGCCAAGATCCTTACACAGGGAATAATTCACCCCTCCACTTT.

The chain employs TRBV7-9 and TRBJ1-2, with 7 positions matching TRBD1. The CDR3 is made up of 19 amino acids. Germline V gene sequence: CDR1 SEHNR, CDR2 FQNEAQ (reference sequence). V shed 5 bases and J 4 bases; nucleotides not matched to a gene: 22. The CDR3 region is CASSPGQSIRGAASYGYTF. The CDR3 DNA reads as TGTGCCAGCAGCCCAGGGCAGAGCATCAGGGGGGCCGCTAGCTATGGCTACACCTTC.

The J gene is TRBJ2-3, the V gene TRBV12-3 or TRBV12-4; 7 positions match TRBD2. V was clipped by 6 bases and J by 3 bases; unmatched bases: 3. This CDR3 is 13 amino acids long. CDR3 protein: CASSLSGTDTQYF. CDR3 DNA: TGTGCCAGCAGCCTTAGCGGGACAGATACGCAGTATTTT.

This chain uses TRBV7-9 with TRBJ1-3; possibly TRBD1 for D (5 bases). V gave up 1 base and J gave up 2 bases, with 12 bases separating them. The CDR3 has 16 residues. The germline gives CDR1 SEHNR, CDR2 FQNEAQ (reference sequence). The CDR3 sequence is CASSLVPQGPGNTIYF. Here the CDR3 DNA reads TGTGCCAGCAGCTTAGTGCCCCAGGGCCCTGGAAACACCATATATTTT.

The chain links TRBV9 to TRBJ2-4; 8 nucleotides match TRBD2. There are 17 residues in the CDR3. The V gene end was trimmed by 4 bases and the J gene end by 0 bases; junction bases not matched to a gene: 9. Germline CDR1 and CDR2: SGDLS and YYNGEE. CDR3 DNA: TGTGCCAGCAGCCCCGGTAGCGGGGATGTAGCCAAAAACATTCAGTACTTC. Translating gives CASSPGSGDVAKNIQYF.